One T cell receptor beta chain is described in this entry. A TCRbeta library incorporating unique molecular identifiers was prepared. TCRdb ran MiXCR on the PCR reads and lists one entry per CDR3 protein. The table includes roughly 500,000 distinct CDR3 sequences, approximately 32% detected once. V lost 0 bases and J 1 base, leaving 4 bases between the germline ends. This CDR3 has 14 amino acids. Germline V gene data show CDR1 as SGDLS and CDR2 as YYNGEE. This sample was included in a study of T-cell reconstitution after alpha-beta-depleted transplantation in children. This receptor was taken from a human donor who donated a stem cell graft to a child with aplastic anemia. This sample comprised PBMCs from the stem cell graft donor, obtained from the stem cell graft. The rearrangement uses TRBV9 and TRBJ2-2; D is ambiguous. Here the CDR3 DNA reads TGTGCCAGCAGCGTAGGGAAGAACACCGGGGAGCTGTTTTTT. Protein: CASSVGKNTGELFF.